Below, one T cell receptor beta chain is given with its context. CDR1 is LNHDA, CDR2 SQIVND, per germline (reference sequence). The length of the CDR3 is 16 residues. The V end lost 8 bases, the J end lost 0 bases, and 20 bases lay between the germline ends. The sample belongs to a study of blood T cell repertoires in COVID-19. Study-level information: The United States, Italy and Spain provided the acute and convalescent COVID-19 samples. PBMCs, B-cell-depleted T cells, or T cells provided the cDNA or gDNA that made up the material.

In the authors' methods: Nucleated cell counts were estimated from reference gene primer amplification. Sequencing used immunoSEQ multiplex PCR; TCRdb keeps in-frame clones, though not all of them. V, J and clone size are those of that table, while D and trimming were read from the DNA. This table holds over 200,000 clones, around 84% found once. This chain connects TRBV19 to TRBJ2-7; a weak D match, TRBD1 (6 bases). The sequence derives from a woman of 80 years or more with active or convalescent COVID-19. The sequencing input was peripheral blood. The CDR3 reads CASAGTLTFGSYEQYF. CDR3 in DNA: TGTGCCAGTGCCGGGACACTCACCTTCGGCTCCTACGAGCAGTACTTC.